This T cell receptor (beta chain) was sequenced in a study of beta chain features in type 1 diabetes. All of the isolated RNA was reverse transcribed, so expressed TCRB transcripts were sequenced. Using immunoSEQ multiplex PCR, the repertoire was profiled, and TCRdb retains in-frame clones only, with some absent. Of 900,000 or so clones listed, 15% to 20% are singletons. With regard to this clone: What it recognizes is unknown.

The germline V and J ends were trimmed by 0 bases and 3 bases, with 6 bases remaining between them. Germline values: CDR1 SGHTS, CDR2 YDEGEE. This CDR3 comprises 13 residues. Study observations and caveats: A closer apparent resemblance between naive, central memory and Treg TCRB repertoires was seen in patients than in healthy donors. Possible PCR preference for shorter templates applied equally to patients and controls. TCRB CDR3s were moderately but significantly shorter in Type 1 diabetes patients in all four CD4+ subsets.

Sample: naive CD4+ T cells from blood. This chain uses TRBV5-8 with TRBJ2-5; D is ambiguous. This receptor was taken from a woman aged 18-29 years in good health. CDR3 DNA sequence: TGTGCCAGCAGCTTGGGGGGAAAAGAGACCCAGTACTTC. It yields the protein CASSLGGKETQYF.